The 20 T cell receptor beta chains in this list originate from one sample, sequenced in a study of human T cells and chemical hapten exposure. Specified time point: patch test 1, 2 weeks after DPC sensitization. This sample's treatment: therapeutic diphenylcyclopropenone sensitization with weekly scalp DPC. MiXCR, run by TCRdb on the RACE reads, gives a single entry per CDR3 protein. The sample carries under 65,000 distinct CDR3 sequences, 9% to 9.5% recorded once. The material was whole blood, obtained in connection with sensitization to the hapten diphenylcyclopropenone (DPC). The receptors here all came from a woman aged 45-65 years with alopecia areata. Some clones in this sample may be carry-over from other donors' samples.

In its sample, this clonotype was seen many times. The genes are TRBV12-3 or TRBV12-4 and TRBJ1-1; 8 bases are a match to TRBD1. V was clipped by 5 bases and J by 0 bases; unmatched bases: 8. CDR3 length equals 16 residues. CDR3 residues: CASSPTGEGMNTEAFF. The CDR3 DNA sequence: TGTGCCAGCAGTCCGACAGGGGAAGGGATGAACACTGAAGCTTTCTTT.

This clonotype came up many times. CDR3 region: CASSKLAETDTQYF. DNA of the CDR3: TGTGCCAGTAGTAAATTAGCGGAGACAGATACGCAGTATTTT. The V call is TRBV19, the J call TRBJ2-3; possible D gene TRBD2, 6 bases. Trimming stripped 4 bases from V and 3 bases from J, with 11 bases between. This CDR3 has 14 residues. The germline V gene has CDR1 LNHDA and CDR2 SQIVND (reference sequence). Drawing the rest from reference TRBV19 and TRBJ2-3, the complete variable domain is DGGITQSPKYLFRKEGQNVTLSCEQNLNHDAMYWYRQDPGQGLRLIYYSQIVNDFQKGDIAEGYSVSREKKESFPLTVTSAQKNPTAFYLCASSKLAETDTQYFGPGTRLTVL.

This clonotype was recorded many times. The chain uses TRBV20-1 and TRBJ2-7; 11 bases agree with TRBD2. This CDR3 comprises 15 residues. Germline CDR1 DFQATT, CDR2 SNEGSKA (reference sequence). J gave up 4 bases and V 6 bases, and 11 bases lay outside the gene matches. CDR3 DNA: TGCAGTGCCAAGATAGCGGGAGGGACACAGTACGAGCAGTACTTC. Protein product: CSAKIAGGTQYEQYF.

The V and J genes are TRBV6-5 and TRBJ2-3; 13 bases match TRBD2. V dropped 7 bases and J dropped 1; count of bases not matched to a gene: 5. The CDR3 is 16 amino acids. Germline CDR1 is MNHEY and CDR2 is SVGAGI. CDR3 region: CASNTGLAGRTDTQYF. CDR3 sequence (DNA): TGTGCCAGCAATACGGGACTAGCGGGACGCACAGATACGCAGTATTTT.

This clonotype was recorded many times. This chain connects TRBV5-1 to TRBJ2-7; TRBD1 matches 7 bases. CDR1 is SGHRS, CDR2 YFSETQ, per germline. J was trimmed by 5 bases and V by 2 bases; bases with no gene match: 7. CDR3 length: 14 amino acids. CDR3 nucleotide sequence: TGCGCCAGCAGCTTCCGACAGGGTAATAACGAGCAGTACTTC. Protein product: CASSFRQGNNEQYF.

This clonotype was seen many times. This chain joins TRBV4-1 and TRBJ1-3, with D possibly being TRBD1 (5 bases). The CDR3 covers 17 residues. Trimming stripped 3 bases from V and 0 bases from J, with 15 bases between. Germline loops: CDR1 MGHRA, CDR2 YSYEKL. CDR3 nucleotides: TGCGCCAGCAGCCAGCCGGGACGCTCGAGCTCTGGAAACACCATATATTTT. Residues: CASSQPGRSSSGNTIYF.

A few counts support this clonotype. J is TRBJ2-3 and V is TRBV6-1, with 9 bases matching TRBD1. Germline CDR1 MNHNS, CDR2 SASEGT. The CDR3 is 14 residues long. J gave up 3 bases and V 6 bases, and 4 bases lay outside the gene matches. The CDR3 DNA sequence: TGTGCCAGCAGAGTACAGGGGGCAACAGATACGCAGTATTTT. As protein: CASRVQGATDTQYF.

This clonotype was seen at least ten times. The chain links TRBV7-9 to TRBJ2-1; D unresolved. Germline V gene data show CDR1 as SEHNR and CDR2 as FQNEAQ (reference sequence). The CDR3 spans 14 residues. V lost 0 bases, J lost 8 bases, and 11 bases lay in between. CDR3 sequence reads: CASSLASLPHEQFF. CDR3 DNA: TGTGCCAGCAGCTTAGCGTCACTGCCCCATGAGCAGTTCTTC.

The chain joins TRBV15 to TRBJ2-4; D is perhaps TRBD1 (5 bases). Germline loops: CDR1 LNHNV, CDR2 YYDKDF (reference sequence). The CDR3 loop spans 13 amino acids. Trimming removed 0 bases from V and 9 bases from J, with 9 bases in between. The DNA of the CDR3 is TGTGCCACCAGCAGAGATCGGCAGGGCATTCAGTACTTC. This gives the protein CATSRDRQGIQYF.

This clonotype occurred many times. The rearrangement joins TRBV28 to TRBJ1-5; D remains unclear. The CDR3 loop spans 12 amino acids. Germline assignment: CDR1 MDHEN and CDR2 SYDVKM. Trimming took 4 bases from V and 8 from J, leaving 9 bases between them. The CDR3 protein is CASSSLLEPQHF. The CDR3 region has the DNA TGTGCCAGCAGTTCCTTGCTGGAGCCCCAGCATTTT.

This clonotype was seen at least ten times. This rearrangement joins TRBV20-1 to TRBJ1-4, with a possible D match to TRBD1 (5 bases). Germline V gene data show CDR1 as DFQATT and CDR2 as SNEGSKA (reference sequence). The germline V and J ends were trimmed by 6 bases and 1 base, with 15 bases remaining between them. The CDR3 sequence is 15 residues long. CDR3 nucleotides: TGCAGTGCCCAGGAAGCGGGGCGAACTAATGAAAAACTGTTTTTT. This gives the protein CSAQEAGRTNEKLFF.

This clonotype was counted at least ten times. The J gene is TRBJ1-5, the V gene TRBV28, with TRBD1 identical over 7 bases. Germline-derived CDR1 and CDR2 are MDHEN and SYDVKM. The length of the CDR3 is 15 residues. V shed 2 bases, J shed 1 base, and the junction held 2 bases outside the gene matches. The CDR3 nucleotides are TGTGCCAGCAGTTTAACGGGACAGAGCAATCAGCCCCAGCATTTT. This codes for CASSLTGQSNQPQHF.

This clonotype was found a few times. The CDR3 reads CSVEDVAVNIQYF. Here the CDR3 DNA reads TGCAGCGTTGAAGATGTGGCAGTTAACATTCAGTACTTC. The chain carries TRBV29-1 and TRBJ2-4; D is unclear. Germline lookup yields CDR1 SQVTM and CDR2 ANQGSEA. Trimming cost V 0 bases and J 7 bases, with 10 bases left between them. This CDR3 contains 13 residues.

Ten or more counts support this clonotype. The CDR3 region has the DNA TGCGCCAGCAGCCAAACCGGGACTAGCGGGTCCGCAGATACGCAGTATTTT. It codes for CASSQTGTSGSADTQYF. The chain has TRBV4-1 and TRBJ2-3, with 12 positions matching TRBD2. CDR1 and CDR2 from the germline V gene are MGHRA and YSYEKL. The CDR3 extends over 17 amino acids. Unmatched junction bases numbered 7, after V lost 2 bases and J lost 4 bases.

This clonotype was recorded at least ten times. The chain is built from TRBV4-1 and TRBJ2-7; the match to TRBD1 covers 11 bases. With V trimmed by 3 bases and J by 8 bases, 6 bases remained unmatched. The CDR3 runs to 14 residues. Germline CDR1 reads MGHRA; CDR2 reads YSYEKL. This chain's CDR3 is CASSQIGQGAKQYF. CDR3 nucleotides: TGCGCCAGCAGCCAGATAGGACAGGGGGCGAAGCAGTACTTC.

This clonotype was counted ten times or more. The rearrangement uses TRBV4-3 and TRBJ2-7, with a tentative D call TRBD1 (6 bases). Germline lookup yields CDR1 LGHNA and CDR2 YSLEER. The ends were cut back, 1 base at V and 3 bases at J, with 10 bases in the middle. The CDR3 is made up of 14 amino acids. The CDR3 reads CASSQGPGVYEQYF. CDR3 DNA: TGCGCCAGCAGCCAAGGTCCAGGGGTCTACGAGCAGTACTTC.

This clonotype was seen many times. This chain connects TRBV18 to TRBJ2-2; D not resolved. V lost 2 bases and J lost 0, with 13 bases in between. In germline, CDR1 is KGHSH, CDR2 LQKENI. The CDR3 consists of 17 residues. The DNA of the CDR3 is TGTGCCAGCTCACCATCCAGTACAGTCGCGAACACCGGGGAGCTGTTTTTT. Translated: CASSPSSTVANTGELFF.

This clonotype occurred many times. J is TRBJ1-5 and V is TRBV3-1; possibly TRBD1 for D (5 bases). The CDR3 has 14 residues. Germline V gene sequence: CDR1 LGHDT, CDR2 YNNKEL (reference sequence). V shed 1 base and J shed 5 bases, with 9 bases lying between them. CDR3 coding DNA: TGTGCCAGCAGCCAAGGGGGCAAGGATCAGCCCCAGCATTTT. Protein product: CASSQGGKDQPQHF.

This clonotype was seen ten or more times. CDR3 sequence: CASSLERQTQYF. CDR3 in DNA: TGTGCCAGCAGCTTAGAAAGGCAGACCCAGTACTTC. The rearrangement uses TRBV7-2 and TRBJ2-5; D gene ambiguous. The CDR3 is 12 residues long. V dropped 1 base and J dropped 6 bases, with 6 bases sitting between them. Per the germline V gene, CDR1 is SGHTA and CDR2 is FQGNSA.

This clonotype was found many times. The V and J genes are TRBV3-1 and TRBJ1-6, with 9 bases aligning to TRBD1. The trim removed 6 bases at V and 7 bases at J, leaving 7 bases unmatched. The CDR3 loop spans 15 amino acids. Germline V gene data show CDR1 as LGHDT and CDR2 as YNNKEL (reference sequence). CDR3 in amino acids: CASRRGQGNNSPLHF. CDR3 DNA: TGTGCCAGCAGACGCGGACAGGGGAACAATTCACCCCTCCACTTT.